The TCR beta chain described here comes from a study of CD8+ T cells in alopecia areata. Study-wide points: Higher clonality than in normal scalp was seen in lesional scalp, especially alopecia totalis/universalis.

RNA was isolated and reverse transcribed to cDNA, the sequencing template. Generated by immunoSEQ multiplex PCR, the TCRdb table keeps only in-frame clones and is missing some. The top ten clones hold about 1.3% of a sample with roughly 190,000 clones, 64% of them seen once. Treatment of the sample: oral pan-JAK inhibitor, 5-10 mg twice daily. The CDR3 covers 13 residues. V was shortened by 6 bases and J by 6 bases, with 16 bases between the two germline ends. Germline assignment: CDR1 SQVTM and CDR2 ANQGSEA. As regards this clone: The antigen is unknown.

This receptor was identified in a human donor with alopecia areata. The J gene is TRBJ2-3, the V gene TRBV29-1; no definite D call. The specimen was CD4+ T cells sorted from blood, collected between weeks 49 and 50, from a patient treated with tofacitinib. In DNA form, the CDR3 reads TGCAGCGTCTCGCCATCCTTTCTGGATACGCAGTATTTT. The encoded protein is CSVSPSFLDTQYF.